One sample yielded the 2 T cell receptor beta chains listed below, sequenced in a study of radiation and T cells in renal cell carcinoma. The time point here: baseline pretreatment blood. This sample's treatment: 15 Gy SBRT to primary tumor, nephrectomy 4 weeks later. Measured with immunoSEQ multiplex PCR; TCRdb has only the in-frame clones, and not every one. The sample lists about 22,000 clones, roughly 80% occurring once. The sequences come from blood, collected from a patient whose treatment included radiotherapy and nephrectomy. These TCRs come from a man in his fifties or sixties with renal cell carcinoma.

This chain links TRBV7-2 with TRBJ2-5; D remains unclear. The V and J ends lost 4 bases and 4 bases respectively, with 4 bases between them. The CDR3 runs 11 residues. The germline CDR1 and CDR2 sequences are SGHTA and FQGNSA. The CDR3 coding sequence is TGTGCCAGCAGCTCGACAGAGACCCAGTACTTC. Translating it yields CASSSTETQYF.

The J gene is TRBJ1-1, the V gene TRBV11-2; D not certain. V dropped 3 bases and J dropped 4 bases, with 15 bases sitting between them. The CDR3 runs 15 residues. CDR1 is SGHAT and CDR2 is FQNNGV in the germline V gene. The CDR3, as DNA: TGTGCCAGCAGCTTGACCAGGACCAGGAGCACTGAAGCTTTCTTT. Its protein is CASSLTRTRSTEAFF.